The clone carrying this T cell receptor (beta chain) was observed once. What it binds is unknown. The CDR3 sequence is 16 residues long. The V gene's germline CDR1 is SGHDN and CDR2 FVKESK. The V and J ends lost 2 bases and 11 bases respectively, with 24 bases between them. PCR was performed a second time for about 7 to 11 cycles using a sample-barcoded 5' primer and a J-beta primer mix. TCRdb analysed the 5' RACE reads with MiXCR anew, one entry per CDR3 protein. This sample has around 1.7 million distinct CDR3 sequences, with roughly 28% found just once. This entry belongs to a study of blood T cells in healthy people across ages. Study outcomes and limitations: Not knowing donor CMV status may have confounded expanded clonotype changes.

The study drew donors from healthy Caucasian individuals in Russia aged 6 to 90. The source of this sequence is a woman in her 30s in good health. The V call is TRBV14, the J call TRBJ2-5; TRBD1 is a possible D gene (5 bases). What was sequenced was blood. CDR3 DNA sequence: TGTGCCAGCAGCCAATATCAGCCAGGGTGGCGTGTAGAGCAGTACTTC. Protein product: CASSQYQPGWRVEQYF.